The 7 T cell receptor beta chains below were found in one sample sequenced in a study of OX40 agonist ivuxolimab in advanced cancers. TCRdb's copy holds only in-frame clones and misses some; the assay was immunoSEQ multiplex PCR. The sample includes about 120,000 clones, roughly 93% of them seen just once. This specimen consisted of CD4+ or CD8+ T cells sorted from blood, obtained in a trial of the OX40 agonist ivuxolimab. All receptors derive from an adult with an advanced solid tumor such as melanoma, head and neck, liver or kidney cancer.

The CDR3 nucleotides are TGTGCCAGCTCACCACGTCTAGCGGTACAAGAGACCCAGTACTTC. It translates to CASSPRLAVQETQYF. This chain uses TRBV18 with TRBJ2-5, with TRBD2 identical over 7 bases. Trimming cost V 1 base and J 2 bases; bases outside gene matches: 4. The CDR3 runs to 15 residues. Germline V gene data show CDR1 as KGHSH and CDR2 as LQKENI.

The J gene is TRBJ1-6, the V gene TRBV28; 7 bases match TRBD1. CDR1 is MDHEN, CDR2 SYDVKM, per germline. The CDR3 totals 15 residues. The V and J ends lost 6 bases and 7 bases, in that order; junction bases with no gene match: 9. CDR3 DNA: TGTGCCAGCAGCGCCCAGACAGGGTCAAATTCACCCCTCCACTTT. This gives the protein CASSAQTGSNSPLHF.

The J gene is TRBJ2-7, the V gene TRBV7-9; tentative D call: TRBD2 (7 bases). There are 14 residues in the CDR3. V gave up 6 bases and J gave up 5 bases, with 17 bases separating them. Per germline, CDR1 SEHNR and CDR2 FQNEAQ (reference sequence). The CDR3 loop is CASSVGGGTNEQYF. The CDR3 DNA reads TGTGCCAGCAGTGTGGGAGGGGGAACAAACGAGCAGTACTTC. The whole variable domain, remainder taken from reference TRBV7-9 and TRBJ2-7, is DTGVSQNPRHKITKRGQNVTFRCDPISEHNRLYWYRQTLGQGPEFLTYFQNEAQLEKSRLLSDRFSAERPKGSFSTLEIQRTEQGDSAMYLCASSVGGGTNEQYFGPGTRLTVT.

This chain uses TRBV4-2 with TRBJ2-7; D might be TRBD1 or TRBD2, each matching 5 bases. Germline loops: CDR1 LGHNA, CDR2 YNFKEQ. The germline V and J ends were trimmed by 1 base and 3 bases, with 19 bases remaining between them. This CDR3 contains 17 residues. CDR3 bases: TGTGCCAGCAGCCAAGCGGAAAAAACGGGACCCGACTACGAGCAGTACTTC. This gives the protein CASSQAEKTGPDYEQYF.

This chain joins TRBV5-5 and TRBJ2-1; TRBD2 aligns across 7 bases. After removal of 1 base from V and 9 bases from J, the junction contained 10 bases not matched to a gene. Germline CDR1 SGHKS, CDR2 YYEKEE (reference sequence). The CDR3 sequence is 15 residues long. The CDR3 region is CASSLISSREGEQFF. The CDR3 nucleotides read TGTGCCAGCAGCTTGATATCCAGCAGGGAGGGTGAGCAGTTCTTC.

The chain couples TRBV6-6 to TRBJ1-4; possibly TRBD1 for D (5 bases). There are 13 residues in the CDR3. Germline-derived CDR1 and CDR2 are MNHNY and SVGAGI (reference sequence). V lost 2 bases to trimming and J lost 8 bases, with 9 bases between them. Here the CDR3 DNA reads TGTGCCAGCAGTTACAAGGGGCGGGAAAAACTGTTTTTT. It yields the protein CASSYKGREKLFF.

The V gene is TRBV9, the J gene TRBJ2-1, with D maybe TRBD1 (5 bases). V gave up 0 bases and J gave up 8 bases, with 12 bases separating them. The germline CDR1 and CDR2 sequences are SGDLS and YYNGEE. This CDR3 spans 14 amino acids. CDR3: CASSVETQGYEQFF. The CDR3 coding sequence is TGTGCCAGCAGCGTAGAGACCCAGGGCTATGAGCAGTTCTTC.